Listed below are T cell receptor beta chains from one sample, sequenced in a study of shared clonotypes between healthy human individuals. Data came from immunoSEQ multiplex PCR; TCRdb stores just in-frame clones and leaves some out. The table records roughly 890,000 clones, 80% to 95% of them present only once. Sequencing was done on a sample of naive CD8+ T cells sorted from blood. These receptor sequences come from a man aged 25 to 40 in good health. Each CDR3 is given with its conserved first and last residue. The D gene is left open where the match is weak. Rows give clone size only sometimes, using once, few, many, or a class for an expanded clone.

clone_size j_call v_call d_call cdr3_aa cdr3_nt
. TRBJ2-1 TRBV9 . CASSAQGNEQFF TGTGCCAGCAGCGCTCAGGGCAATGAGCAGTTCTTC
. TRBJ1-5 TRBV27 TRBD1 CASSPGQGGNQPQHF TGTGCCAGCAGCCCGGGACAGGGGGGCAATCAGCCCCAGCATTTT
. TRBJ2-3 TRBV4-1 . CASSQVLDTQYF TGCGCCAGCAGCCAAGTCTTAGATACGCAGTATTTT
. TRBJ1-2 TRBV9 . CASSEGGYGYTF TGTGCATCCAGCGAGGGGGGCTATGGCTACACCTTC
. TRBJ2-1 TRBV5-1 . CASRQRNPYNEQFF TGCGCCAGCCGTCAAAGGAACCCTTACAATGAGCAGTTCTTC
. TRBJ2-1 TRBV5-4 . CASSPDLNEQFF TGTGCCAGCAGCCCGGACCTCAATGAGCAGTTCTTC
. TRBJ1-2 TRBV6-5 . CASSLQGDYGYTF TGTGCCAGCAGTTTACAGGGTGACTATGGCTACACCTTC
. TRBJ2-1 TRBV7-3 TRBD2 CASSLFWREGGYYNEQFF TGTGCCAGCAGCTTATTCTGGCGGGAGGGCGGGTACTACAATGAGCAGTTCTTC
. TRBJ2-3 TRBV10-1 . CASSGVSGAASRRDTQYF TGCGCCAGCAGTGGGGTATCCGGGGCGGCCAGTAGGCGGGATACGCAGTATTTT
. TRBJ1-1 TRBV7-3 . CASSSGTGWTEAFF TGTGCCAGCAGCTCCGGGACCGGATGGACTGAAGCTTTCTTT
. TRBJ1-1 TRBV9 . CASSVALRSPEAFF TGTGCCAGCAGCGTAGCTCTCAGATCCCCTGAAGCTTTCTTT
. TRBJ2-1 TRBV5-1 . CASSLAVAEPHYNEQFF TGCGCCAGCAGCTTGGCCGTGGCAGAACCCCACTACAATGAGCAGTTCTTC
. TRBJ1-2 TRBV27 TRBD1 CASSFYSSDRVVYTF TGTGCCAGCAGTTTCTACTCCTCGGACAGGGTGGTCTACACCTTC
. TRBJ2-1 TRBV29-1 TRBD2 CTVIGTNNNEQFF TGCACCGTCATCGGGACTAATAACAATGAGCAGTTCTTC
. TRBJ2-7 TRBV7-9 . CASSGRDTGPWVAYEQYF TGTGCCAGCAGCGGCCGGGACACCGGCCCATGGGTGGCGTACGAGCAGTACTTC
. TRBJ2-3 TRBV6-1 . CATAASGYTQYF TGTGCCACCGCGGCCTCAGGCTATACGCAGTATTTT
. TRBJ2-1 TRBV4-1 . CASSQEGGEQFF TGCGCCAGCAGCCAAGAAGGCGGAGAGCAGTTCTTC
. TRBJ2-4 TRBV6-5 TRBD2 CATLAGGGNIQYF TGTGCCACCTTAGCGGGAGGAGGGAACATTCAGTACTTC
. TRBJ2-5 TRBV10-3 TRBD1 CAISFRDRDRETQYF TGTGCCATCAGCTTCCGGGACAGGGATCGGGAGACCCAGTACTTC
. TRBJ2-5 TRBV27 . CASSLGAGMETQYF TGTGCCAGCAGTTTAGGAGCGGGTATGGAGACCCAGTACTTC
. TRBJ2-7 TRBV6-6 TRBD2 CASSPGGPYEQYF TGTGCCAGCAGCCCGGGGGGACCCTACGAGCAGTACTTC
. TRBJ1-1 TRBV7-9 . CASSFVGSGSTEAFF TGTGCCAGCAGCTTCGTGGGATCGGGTTCCACTGAAGCTTTCTTT
. TRBJ2-7 TRBV4-3 . CASSTSWGAIYEQYF TGCGCCAGCAGCACGAGCTGGGGGGCTATCTACGAGCAGTACTTC
. TRBJ2-5 TRBV11-2 . CASSLLWETEEEETQYF TGTGCCAGCAGCTTATTATGGGAGACGGAGGAGGAGGAGACCCAGTACTTC
. TRBJ2-7 TRBV11-2 . CASSVGSGSDFYEQYF TGTGCCAGCAGCGTAGGCTCTGGGAGTGATTTCTACGAGCAGTACTTC
. TRBJ1-3 TRBV14 TRBD1 CASSHLQGQFTGNTIYF TGTGCCAGCAGCCATCTCCAGGGACAGTTTACTGGAAACACCATATATTTT
. TRBJ1-1 TRBV19 . CASSRGDTGWNTEAFF TGTGCCAGTAGTCGAGGGGATACAGGGTGGAACACTGAAGCTTTCTTT
. TRBJ2-7 TRBV6-6 . CASGSSSYEQYF TGTGCCAGCGGGAGTTCCTCCTACGAGCAGTACTTC
. TRBJ2-7 TRBV10-1 . CASSSGYEQYF TGCGCCAGCAGTTCAGGCTACGAGCAGTACTTC
. TRBJ1-1 TRBV6-1 . CASTQARGYTEAFF TGTGCCAGCACCCAGGCCCGGGGTTACACTGAAGCTTTCTTT
. TRBJ2-7 TRBV19 TRBD2 CASIPTSGGPFYEQYF TGTGCCAGTATCCCGACCTCGGGAGGACCCTTCTACGAGCAGTACTTC
once TRBJ2-7 TRBV28 . CASSLGGVYEQYF TGTGCCAGCAGTTTGGGGGGAGTCTACGAGCAGTACTTC
. TRBJ2-7 TRBV5-1 . CASSLYGSDNEQYF TGCGCCAGCAGCTTATATGGGTCGGATAACGAGCAGTACTTC
. TRBJ1-4 TRBV2 . CASKDNEKLFF TGTGCCAGCAAGGATAATGAAAAACTGTTTTTT
. TRBJ2-7 TRBV6-5 . CASRSSGEQYF TGTGCCAGCAGATCTTCGGGCGAGCAGTACTTC
. TRBJ2-3 TRBV28 TRBD2 CASSSGSGLGTDTQYF TGTGCCAGCAGTAGCGGGAGCGGGCTCGGCACAGATACGCAGTATTTT
. TRBJ2-1 TRBV2 TRBD1 CASSEQPGQRYNEQFF TGTGCCAGCAGTGAACAGCCGGGACAGAGATACAATGAGCAGTTCTTC
few TRBJ1-2 TRBV6-5 . CASSPDSLNYGYTF TGTGCCAGCAGCCCCGACAGCCTTAACTATGGCTACACCTTC
. TRBJ1-5 TRBV4-1 . CASSRSRGHQPQHF TGCGCCAGCAGCCGGAGCAGGGGCCATCAGCCCCAGCATTTT
. TRBJ2-3 TRBV29-1 . CSVAGTQSTDTQYF TGCAGCGTGGCCGGGACCCAAAGCACAGATACGCAGTATTTT
. TRBJ1-1 TRBV7-9 . CASSLYTRNKLEAFF TGTGCCAGCAGCTTATATACCCGTAACAAATTAGAAGCTTTCTTT
. TRBJ2-5 TRBV18 . CASSPPDRPYQETQYF TGTGCCAGCTCACCACCGGACAGACCGTACCAAGAGACCCAGTACTTC
. TRBJ2-1 TRBV9 TRBD2 CASSVATGSGSHNEQFF TGTGCCAGCAGCGTAGCTACTGGTAGCGGGAGCCACAATGAGCAGTTCTTC